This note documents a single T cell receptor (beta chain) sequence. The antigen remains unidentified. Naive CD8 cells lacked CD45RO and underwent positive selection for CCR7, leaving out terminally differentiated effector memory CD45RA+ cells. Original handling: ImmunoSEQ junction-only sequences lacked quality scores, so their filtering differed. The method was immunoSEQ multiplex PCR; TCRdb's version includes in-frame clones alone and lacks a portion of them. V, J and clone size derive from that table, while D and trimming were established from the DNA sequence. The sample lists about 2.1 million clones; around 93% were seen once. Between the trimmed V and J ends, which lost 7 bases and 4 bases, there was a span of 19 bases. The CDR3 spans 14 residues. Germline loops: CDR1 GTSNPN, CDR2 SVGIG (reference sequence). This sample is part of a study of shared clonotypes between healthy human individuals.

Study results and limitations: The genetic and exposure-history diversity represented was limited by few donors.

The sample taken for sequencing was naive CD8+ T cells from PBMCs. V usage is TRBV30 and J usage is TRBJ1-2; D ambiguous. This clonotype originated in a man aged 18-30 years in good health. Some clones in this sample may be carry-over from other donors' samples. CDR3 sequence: CASLTDLMIYGYTF. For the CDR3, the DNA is TGTGCCTCCCTCACGGACCTGATGATCTATGGCTACACCTTC.